These 16 T cell receptor beta chains were all obtained from the same sample, sequenced in a study of shared clonotypes between healthy human individuals. TCRdb's table, derived via immunoSEQ multiplex PCR, lists solely in-frame clones and lacks some. The sample has over 1.4 million clones; around 97% are singletons. The specimen sequenced was naive CD4+ T cells sorted from blood. Specified subset: CD45RA+ positively selected. Every receptor here comes from a man younger than 45 in good health.

This clone has a single count. The chain has TRBV30 and TRBJ1-1; D possibly corresponds to TRBD1 (6 bases). The CDR3 extends over 13 amino acids. Germline V gene sequence: CDR1 GTSNPN, CDR2 SVGIG (reference sequence). Trimming took off 3 bases at V and 1 base at J, with 9 bases between the two ends. CDR3 DNA sequence: TGTGCCTGGAGCTACAGGGCGAACACTGAAGCTTTCTTT. Translation gives CAWSYRANTEAFF.

The J gene is TRBJ1-2, the V gene TRBV29-1; 7 bases are a match to TRBD1. The CDR3 consists of 12 residues. V lost 5 bases to trimming and J lost 8 bases; unmatched junction nucleotides: 8. Germline CDR1 reads SQVTM; CDR2 reads ANQGSEA. The CDR3 DNA reads TGCAGCGTTATGACAGGGACGAGCGGCTACACCTTC. Translating it yields CSVMTGTSGYTF.

The V and J genes are TRBV5-4 and TRBJ2-1; 8 positions match TRBD2. Trimming at V came to 4 bases and at J to 1 base, leaving 7 bases not matched to a gene. Germline V gives CDR1 SGHNT, CDR2 YYREEE (reference sequence). The CDR3 is 16 amino acids. This CDR3 is CASSTLAGRSYNEQFF. DNA of the CDR3: TGTGCCAGCAGCACGTTAGCGGGGAGGTCCTACAATGAGCAGTTCTTC.

J is TRBJ1-5 and V is TRBV15; possibly TRBD1 for D (6 bases). The CDR3 runs to 16 residues. V dropped 0 bases and J dropped 8 bases, with 17 bases sitting between them. Looked up from germline, CDR1 is LNHNV and CDR2 is YYDKDF (reference sequence). CDR3 nucleotides: TGTGCCACCAGCAGAGATAGCGGGGGCGGGTTCGAGCCCCAGCATTTT. This translates into CATSRDSGGGFEPQHF.

Details on this clone: Different DNA sequences within this sample yield the same CDR3. This chain uses TRBV4-3 with TRBJ1-3, with no clear D. The CDR3 is 16 amino acids. Germline-derived CDR1 and CDR2 are LGHNA and YSLEER. V was pared by 0 bases and J by 0 bases, with 9 bases between. The CDR3 DNA is TGCGCCAGCAGCCAAGAACGGACTCTCTCTGGAAACACCATATATTTT. Amino acids: CASSQERTLSGNTIYF.

Notes on this clone: Other DNA sequences in the sample encode the same CDR3. CDR3 DNA: TGTGCCAGCTCACCATCAGCGGGAGCCTACGAGCAGTACTTC. Its translation is CASSPSAGAYEQYF. The chain carries TRBV18 and TRBJ2-7; TRBD2 agrees at 8 bases. Germline V lookup: CDR1 KGHSH, CDR2 LQKENI. CDR3 size: 14 residues. V shed 2 bases and J 2 bases; nucleotides not matched to a gene: 2.

The chain is built from TRBV14 and TRBJ2-7; weak D call: TRBD2 (7 bases). The CDR3 runs 21 residues. Trimming cost V 4 bases and J 5 bases, with 36 bases left between them. The V gene's germline CDR1 is SGHDN and CDR2 FVKESK. CDR3 bases: TGTGCCAGCAGCCCTATCTTGCCAGGGGCTAGCGGAACGCCCCGGTCTCACGAGCAGTACTTC. The encoded protein is CASSPILPGASGTPRSHEQYF. Together with reference TRBV14 and TRBJ2-7, the CDR3 gives the full variable domain: EAGVTQFPSHSVIEKGQTVTLRCDPISGHDNLYWYRRVMGKEIKFLLHFVKESKQDESGMPNNRFLAERTGGTYSTLKVQPAELEDSGVYFCASSPILPGASGTPRSHEQYFGPGTRLTVT.

Comment on this clone: Different DNA sequences within this sample yield the same CDR3. The chain recombines TRBV5-4 with TRBJ1-2; unclear D gene. The CDR3 sequence is 13 residues long. V dropped 0 bases and J dropped 4 bases, with 7 bases sitting between them. Germline assignment: CDR1 SGHNT and CDR2 YYREEE (reference sequence). The DNA of the CDR3 is TGTGCCAGCAGCTTGGGCGGTACCTATGGCTACACCTTC. It encodes CASSLGGTYGYTF. Drawing the rest from reference TRBV5-4 and TRBJ1-2, the complete variable domain is ETGVTQSPTHLIKTRGQQVTLRCSSQSGHNTVSWYQQALGQGPQFIFQYYREEENGRGNFPPRFSGLQFPNYSSELNVNALELDDSALYLCASSLGGTYGYTFGSGTRLTVV.

V is TRBV5-1 and J is TRBJ2-7, with D perhaps TRBD1 (5 bases). V dropped 3 bases and J dropped 3 bases, with 19 bases sitting between them. The CDR3 spans 16 residues. Germline lookup yields CDR1 SGHRS and CDR2 YFSETQ. The CDR3 is CASSSQSARAVYEQYF. CDR3 nucleotide sequence: TGCGCCAGCAGCTCCCAATCCGCCAGGGCAGTCTACGAGCAGTACTTC.

In this sample, this clone turned up once. The V and J genes are TRBV6-4 and TRBJ2-1; either TRBD1 or TRBD2 may fit D (5 bases each). This CDR3 spans 14 amino acids. V dropped 5 bases and J dropped 2 bases, with 10 bases sitting between them. Germline CDR1 is MRHNA and CDR2 is SNTAGT. The chain's CDR3 is CASSRDGPYNEQFF. CDR3 in DNA: TGTGCCAGCAGTCGGGACGGACCCTACAATGAGCAGTTCTTC.

The chain carries TRBV7-9 and TRBJ2-1, with a weak D call TRBD2 (6 bases). Germline values: CDR1 SEHNR, CDR2 FQNEAQ (reference sequence). CDR3 length: 14 amino acids. Trimming removed 1 base at V and 9 bases at J, with 13 bases between. The CDR3 loop is CASSLGGGIGEQFF. The CDR3 nucleotides read TGTGCCAGCAGCTTAGGCGGCGGGATAGGTGAGCAGTTCTTC.

This chain uses TRBV4-3 with TRBJ2-6; D is uncertain. Germline V lookup: CDR1 LGHNA, CDR2 YSLEER. This CDR3 has 16 residues. V lost 0 bases, J lost 0 bases, and 6 bases lay in between. CDR3 DNA sequence: TGCGCCAGCAGCCAAGAAATCGGCTCTGGGGCCAACGTCCTGACTTTC. As protein: CASSQEIGSGANVLTF.

This rearrangement joins TRBV6-6 to TRBJ2-3; TRBD2 is a possible D gene (6 bases). CDR1 is MNHNY and CDR2 is SVGAGI in the germline V gene (reference sequence). V shed 7 bases and J shed 2 bases, with 19 bases lying between them. CDR3 length equals 16 residues. The CDR3 region is CASKRLVRDHTDTQYF. The CDR3 bases are TGTGCCAGCAAGAGACTAGTTCGGGACCACACAGATACGCAGTATTTT.

The V gene is TRBV28, the J gene TRBJ2-7, with TRBD2 matching over 12 bases. Per the germline V gene, CDR1 is MDHEN and CDR2 is SYDVKM. The CDR3 sequence is 18 residues long. Losses at the gene ends were 2 bases for V and 4 bases for J; bases not matched to a gene: 12. The CDR3 is CASSLPGLAGFHSYEQYF. DNA of the CDR3: TGTGCCAGCAGTTTACCCGGACTAGCGGGGTTCCATTCTTACGAGCAGTACTTC. The whole variable domain, remainder taken from reference TRBV28 and TRBJ2-7, is DVKVTQSSRYLVKRTGEKVFLECVQDMDHENMFWYRQDPGLGLRLIYFSYDVKMKEKGDIPEGYSVSREKKERFSLILESASTNQTSMYLCASSLPGLAGFHSYEQYFGPGTRLTVT.

This sequence joins TRBV6-6 and TRBJ2-3; D not resolved. The CDR3 consists of 13 residues. Trimming took 4 bases from V and 0 from J, leaving 5 bases between them. Germline CDR1 is MNHNY and CDR2 is SVGAGI (reference sequence). In DNA, the CDR3 is TGTGCCAGCAGTTTCGGCAGCACAGATACGCAGTATTTT. It encodes CASSFGSTDTQYF.

Regarding this clone: The same CDR3 arises from other DNA sequences in this sample as well. The CDR3: CASSLTRDTQYF. DNA for the CDR3: TGTGCCAGCAGCTTAACTAGAGATACGCAGTATTTT. J is TRBJ2-3 and V is TRBV7-3; D not resolved. The CDR3 is 12 residues long. Between the trimmed V and J ends, which lost 0 bases and 5 bases, there was a span of 3 bases. Germline-derived CDR1 and CDR2 are SGHTA and FQGTGA.